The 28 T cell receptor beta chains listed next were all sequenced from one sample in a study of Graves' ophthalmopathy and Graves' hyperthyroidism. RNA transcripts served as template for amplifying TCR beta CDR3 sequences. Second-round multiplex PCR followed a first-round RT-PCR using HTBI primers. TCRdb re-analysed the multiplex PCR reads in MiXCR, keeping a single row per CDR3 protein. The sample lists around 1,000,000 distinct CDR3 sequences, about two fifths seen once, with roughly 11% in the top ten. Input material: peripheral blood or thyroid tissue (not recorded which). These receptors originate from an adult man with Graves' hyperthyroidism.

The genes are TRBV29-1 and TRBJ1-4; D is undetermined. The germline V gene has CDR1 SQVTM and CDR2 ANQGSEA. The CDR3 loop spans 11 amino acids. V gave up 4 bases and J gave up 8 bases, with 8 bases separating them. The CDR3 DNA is TGCAGCGTTGTGAGGTGGGAAAAACTGTTTTTT. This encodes CSVVRWEKLFF.

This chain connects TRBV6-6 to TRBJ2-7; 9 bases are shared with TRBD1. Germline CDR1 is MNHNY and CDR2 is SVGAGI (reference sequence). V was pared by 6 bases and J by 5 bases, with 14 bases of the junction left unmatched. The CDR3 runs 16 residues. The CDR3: CASSQVRTGVVHEQYF. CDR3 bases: TGTGCCAGCAGCCAAGTTAGGACAGGGGTTGTTCACGAGCAGTACTTC.

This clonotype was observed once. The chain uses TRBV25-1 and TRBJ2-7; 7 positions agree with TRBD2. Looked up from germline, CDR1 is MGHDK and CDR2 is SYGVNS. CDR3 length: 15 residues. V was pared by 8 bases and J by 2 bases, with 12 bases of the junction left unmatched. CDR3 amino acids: CASRSWRGTTYEQYF. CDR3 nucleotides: TGTGCCAGCCGGTCCTGGCGGGGGACTACCTACGAGCAGTACTTC.

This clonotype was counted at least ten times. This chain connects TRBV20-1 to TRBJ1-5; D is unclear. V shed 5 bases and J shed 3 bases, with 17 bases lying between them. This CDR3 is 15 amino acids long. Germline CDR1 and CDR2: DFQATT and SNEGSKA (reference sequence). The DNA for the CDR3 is TGCAGTGCTGGTAGAGCGGAGGGAGACAATCAGCCCCAGCATTTT. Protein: CSAGRAEGDNQPQHF.

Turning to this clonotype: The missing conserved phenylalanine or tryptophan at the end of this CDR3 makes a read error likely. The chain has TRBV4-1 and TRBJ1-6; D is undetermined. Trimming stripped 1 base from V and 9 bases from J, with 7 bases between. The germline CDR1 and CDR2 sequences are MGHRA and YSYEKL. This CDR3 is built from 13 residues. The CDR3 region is CASSQVFFSPLHC. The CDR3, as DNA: TGCGCCAGCAGCCAAGTCTTTTTTTCACCCCTCCACTGT.

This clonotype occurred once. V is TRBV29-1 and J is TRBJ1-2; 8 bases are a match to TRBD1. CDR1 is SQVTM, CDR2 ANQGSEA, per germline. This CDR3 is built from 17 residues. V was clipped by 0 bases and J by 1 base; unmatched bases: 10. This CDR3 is CSVEEEGTGAINYGYTF. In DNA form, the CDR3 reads TGCAGCGTTGAAGAGGAGGGGACAGGAGCGATTAACTATGGCTACACCTTC.

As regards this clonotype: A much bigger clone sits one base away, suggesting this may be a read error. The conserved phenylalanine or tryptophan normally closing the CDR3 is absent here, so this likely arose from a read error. The CDR3 DNA reads as TGTGCCAGCAGTTTAGCGCGAGAGGCGACCCAGTACCTC. It specifies CASSLAREATQYL. The chain employs TRBV12-3 or TRBV12-4 and TRBJ2-5; D gene uncertain. The CDR3 runs to 13 residues. Trimming took 0 bases from V and 7 from J, leaving 9 bases between them.

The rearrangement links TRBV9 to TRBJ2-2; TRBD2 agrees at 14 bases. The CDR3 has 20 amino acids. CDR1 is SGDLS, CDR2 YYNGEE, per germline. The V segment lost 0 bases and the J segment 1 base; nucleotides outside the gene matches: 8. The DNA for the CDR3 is TGTGCCAGCAGCGTAGGACTAGCGGGAGGGATAGTCCGGAACACCGGGGAGCTGTTTTTT. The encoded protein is CASSVGLAGGIVRNTGELFF.

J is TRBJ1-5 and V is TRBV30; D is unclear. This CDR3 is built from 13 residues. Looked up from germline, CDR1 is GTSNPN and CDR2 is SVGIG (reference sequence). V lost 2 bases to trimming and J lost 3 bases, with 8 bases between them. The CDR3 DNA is TGTGCCTGGAGTTGGCAAGACAATCAGCCCCAGCATTTT. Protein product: CAWSWQDNQPQHF.

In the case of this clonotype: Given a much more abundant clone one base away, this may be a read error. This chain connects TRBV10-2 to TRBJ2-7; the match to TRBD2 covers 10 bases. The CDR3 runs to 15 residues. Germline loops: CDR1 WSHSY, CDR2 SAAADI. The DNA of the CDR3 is TGTGCCAGCAGTTCCCCCGGGACTAGCGCCTACGAGCAGTACTTC. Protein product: CASSSPGTSAYEQYF.

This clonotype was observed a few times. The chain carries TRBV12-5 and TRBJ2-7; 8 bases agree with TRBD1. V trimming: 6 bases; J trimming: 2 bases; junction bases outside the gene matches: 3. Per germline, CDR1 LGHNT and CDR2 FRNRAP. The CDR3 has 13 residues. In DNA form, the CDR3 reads TGTGCTAGTGGCAGACAGGGGACCTACGAGCAGTACTTC. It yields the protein CASGRQGTYEQYF.

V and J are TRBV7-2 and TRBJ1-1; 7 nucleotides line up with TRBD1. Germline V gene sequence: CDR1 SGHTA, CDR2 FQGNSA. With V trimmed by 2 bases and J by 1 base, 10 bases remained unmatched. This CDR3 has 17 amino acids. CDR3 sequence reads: CASSLRRSGGPNTEAFF. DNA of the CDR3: TGTGCCAGCAGCTTACGGCGTTCAGGGGGACCGAACACTGAAGCTTTCTTT.

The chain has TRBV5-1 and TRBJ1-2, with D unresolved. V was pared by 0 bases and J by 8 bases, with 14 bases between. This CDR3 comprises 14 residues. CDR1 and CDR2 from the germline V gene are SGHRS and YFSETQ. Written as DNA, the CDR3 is TGCGCCAGCAGCTTGGGCGGAGATGGCGGCGGCTACACCTTC. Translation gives CASSLGGDGGGYTF.

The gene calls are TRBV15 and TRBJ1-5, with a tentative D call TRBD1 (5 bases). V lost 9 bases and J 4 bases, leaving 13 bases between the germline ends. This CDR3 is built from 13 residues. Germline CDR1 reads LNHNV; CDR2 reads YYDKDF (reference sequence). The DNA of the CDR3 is TGTGCCACAAGGGGCAGGATTAATCAGCCCCAGCATTTT. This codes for CATRGRINQPQHF.

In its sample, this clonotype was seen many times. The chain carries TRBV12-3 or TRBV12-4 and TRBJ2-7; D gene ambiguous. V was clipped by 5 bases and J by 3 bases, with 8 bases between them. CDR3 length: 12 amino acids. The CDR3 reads CASSPRFYEQYF. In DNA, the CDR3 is TGTGCCAGCAGTCCTCGGTTCTACGAGCAGTACTTC.

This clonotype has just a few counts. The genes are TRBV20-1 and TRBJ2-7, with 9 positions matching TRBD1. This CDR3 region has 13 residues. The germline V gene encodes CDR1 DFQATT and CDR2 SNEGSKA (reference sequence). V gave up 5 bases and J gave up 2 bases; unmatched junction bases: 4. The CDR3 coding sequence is TGCAGTGCTGGACAGGGGAGACCCTACGAGCAGTACTTC. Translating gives CSAGQGRPYEQYF.

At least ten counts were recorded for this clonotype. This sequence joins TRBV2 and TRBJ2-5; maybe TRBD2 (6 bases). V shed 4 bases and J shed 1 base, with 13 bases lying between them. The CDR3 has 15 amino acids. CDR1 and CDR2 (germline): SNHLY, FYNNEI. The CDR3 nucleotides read TGTGCCAGCAGTGGTTATTTGGGGGGCCAAGAGACCCAGTACTTC. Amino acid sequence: CASSGYLGGQETQYF.

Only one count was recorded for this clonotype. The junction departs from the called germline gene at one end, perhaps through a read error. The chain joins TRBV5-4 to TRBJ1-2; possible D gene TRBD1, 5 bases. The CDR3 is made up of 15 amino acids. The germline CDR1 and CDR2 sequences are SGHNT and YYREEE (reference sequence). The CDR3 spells CASSQEGRGRSGDTF. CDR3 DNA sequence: TGTGCCAGCAGCCAAGAAGGGAGGGGAAGGAGTGGCGACACCTTC.

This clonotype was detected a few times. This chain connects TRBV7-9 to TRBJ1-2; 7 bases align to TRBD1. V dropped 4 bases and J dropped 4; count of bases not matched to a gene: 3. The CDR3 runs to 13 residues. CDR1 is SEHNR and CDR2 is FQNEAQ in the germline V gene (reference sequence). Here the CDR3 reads CASSSRQGYGYTF. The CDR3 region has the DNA TGTGCCAGCAGCTCCCGACAGGGCTATGGCTACACCTTC.

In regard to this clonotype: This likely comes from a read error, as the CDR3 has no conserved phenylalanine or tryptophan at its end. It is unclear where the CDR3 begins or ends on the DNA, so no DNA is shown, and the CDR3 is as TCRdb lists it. CDR3: CASSFDPTS. The chain combines TRBV7-2 with TRBJ2-5; whether TRBD2, the table's D call, matches the DNA was not checked. The CDR3 sequence runs 9 residues, both termini included. The germline V gene has CDR1 SGHTA and CDR2 FQGNSA.

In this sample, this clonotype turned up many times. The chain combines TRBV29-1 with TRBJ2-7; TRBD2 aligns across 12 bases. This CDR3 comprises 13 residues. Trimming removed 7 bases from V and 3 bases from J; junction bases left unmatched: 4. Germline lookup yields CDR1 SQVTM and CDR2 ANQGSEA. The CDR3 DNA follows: TGCAGCGCACTAGCGGGAGGCCTCTACGAGCAGTACTTC. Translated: CSALAGGLYEQYF.

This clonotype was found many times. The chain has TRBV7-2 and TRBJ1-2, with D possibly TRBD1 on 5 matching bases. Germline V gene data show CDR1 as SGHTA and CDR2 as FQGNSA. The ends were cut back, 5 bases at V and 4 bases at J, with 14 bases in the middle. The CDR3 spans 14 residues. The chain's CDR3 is CASSPFDSAYGYTF. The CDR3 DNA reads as TGTGCCAGCAGCCCTTTTGACAGTGCCTATGGCTACACCTTC.

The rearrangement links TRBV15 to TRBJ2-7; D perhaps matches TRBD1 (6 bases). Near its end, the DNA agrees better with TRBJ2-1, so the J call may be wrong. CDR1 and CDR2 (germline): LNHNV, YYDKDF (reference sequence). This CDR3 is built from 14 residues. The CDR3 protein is CATSRDRGWDEQFF. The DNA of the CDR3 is TGTGCCACCAGCAGAGATAGGGGGTGGGATGAGCAGTTCTTC.

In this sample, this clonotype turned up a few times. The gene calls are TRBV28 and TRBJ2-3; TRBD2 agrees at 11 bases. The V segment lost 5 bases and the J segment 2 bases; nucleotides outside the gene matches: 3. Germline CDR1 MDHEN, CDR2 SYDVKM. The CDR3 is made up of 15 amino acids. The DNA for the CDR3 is TGTGCCAGCAGTCCGGGACTAGCGGTCACAGATACGCAGTATTTT. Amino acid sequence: CASSPGLAVTDTQYF.

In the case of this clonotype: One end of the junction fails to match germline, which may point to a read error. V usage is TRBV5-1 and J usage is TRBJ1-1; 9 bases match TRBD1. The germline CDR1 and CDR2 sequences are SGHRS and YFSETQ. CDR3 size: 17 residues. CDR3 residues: CASSRGGGTGLITEAFF. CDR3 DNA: TGTGCCAGCAGCAGAGGGGGTGGGACAGGGCTAATTACTGAAGCTTTCTTT.

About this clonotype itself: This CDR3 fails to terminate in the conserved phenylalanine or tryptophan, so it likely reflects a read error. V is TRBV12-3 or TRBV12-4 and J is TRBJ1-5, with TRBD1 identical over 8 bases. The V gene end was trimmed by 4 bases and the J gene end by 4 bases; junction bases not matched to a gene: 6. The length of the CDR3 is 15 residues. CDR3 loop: CASSSPGQGNQPQHS. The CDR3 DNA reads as TGTGCCAGCAGTTCACCCGGACAGGGTAATCAGCCCCAGCATTCT.

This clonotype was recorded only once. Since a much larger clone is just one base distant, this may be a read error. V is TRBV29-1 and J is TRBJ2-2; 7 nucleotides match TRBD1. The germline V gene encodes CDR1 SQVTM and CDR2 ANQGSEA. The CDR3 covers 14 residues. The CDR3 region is CSVEQGESTGELVF. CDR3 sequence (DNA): TGCAGCGTTGAACAGGGGGAGAGCACCGGGGAGCTGGTTTTT.

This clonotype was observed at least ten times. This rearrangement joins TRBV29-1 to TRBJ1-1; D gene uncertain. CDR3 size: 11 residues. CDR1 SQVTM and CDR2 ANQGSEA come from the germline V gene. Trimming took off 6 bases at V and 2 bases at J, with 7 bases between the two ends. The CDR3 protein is CSVYINTEAFF. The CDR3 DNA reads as TGCAGCGTCTACATAAACACTGAAGCTTTCTTT.